The 18 T cell receptor beta chains below were found in one sample sequenced in a study of OX40 agonist ivuxolimab in advanced cancers. The method was immunoSEQ multiplex PCR; TCRdb's version includes in-frame clones alone and lacks a portion of them. The sample lists 35,000 to 40,000 clones, 80% to 90% occurring once. This specimen consisted of CD4+ or CD8+ T cells sorted from blood, obtained in a trial of the OX40 agonist ivuxolimab. The receptors come from an adult with an advanced solid tumor such as melanoma, head and neck, liver or kidney cancer.

V and J are TRBV7-2 and TRBJ1-2; D possibly corresponds to TRBD1 (5 bases). The CDR3 loop spans 15 amino acids. Trimming pared 1 base from V and 4 bases from J, leaving 13 bases between. The germline V gene encodes CDR1 SGHTA and CDR2 FQGNSA. The CDR3 spells CASSLGDGDLYGYTF. The DNA of the CDR3 is TGTGCCAGCAGCTTAGGGGACGGCGACCTCTATGGCTACACCTTC.

V gene TRBV4-3 combines with J gene TRBJ2-1, with 11 positions matching TRBD2. CDR1 and CDR2 (germline): LGHNA, YSLEER. Unmatched junction bases numbered 5, after V lost 0 bases and J lost 7 bases. This CDR3 region has 16 residues. CDR3 protein: CASSQDRTSGGNEQFF. The CDR3 DNA follows: TGCGCCAGCAGCCAAGATCGAACTAGCGGGGGTAATGAGCAGTTCTTC.

This clone rates as hyperexpanded. Within the sample, other DNA sequences also encode this same CDR3. The genes are TRBV4-1 and TRBJ1-5; D might be TRBD1 (5 bases). The ends were cut back, 0 bases at V and 4 bases at J, with 10 bases in the middle. From germline, CDR1 is MGHRA and CDR2 YSYEKL. This CDR3 region has 15 residues. CDR3 sequence reads: CASSQEPGLNQPQHF. The CDR3 nucleotides are TGCGCCAGCAGCCAAGAGCCGGGGCTGAATCAGCCCCAGCATTTT.

This chain joins TRBV27 and TRBJ1-6, with 7 bases lining up with TRBD1. Germline V CDR1 and CDR2: MNHEY, SMNVEV (reference sequence). Losses at the gene ends were 5 bases for V and 7 bases for J; bases not matched to a gene: 8. CDR3 length equals 15 residues. The CDR3 bases are TGTGCCAGCAGTCCAACGACAGGGATCAATTCACCCCTCCACTTT. This translates into CASSPTTGINSPLHF.

J is TRBJ1-1 and V is TRBV18; D is undetermined. V shed 5 bases and J shed 2 bases, with 9 bases lying between them. This CDR3 contains 13 residues. Germline CDR1 reads KGHSH; CDR2 reads LQKENI. DNA for the CDR3: TGTGCCAGCTCATCGAGACACAACACTGAAGCTTTCTTT. Translated: CASSSRHNTEAFF.

This clone appeared a single time. The chain is built from TRBV5-1 and TRBJ2-3; 10 bases match TRBD1. With V trimmed by 0 bases and J by 2 bases, 3 bases remained unmatched. The CDR3 runs 16 residues. Germline assignment: CDR1 SGHRS and CDR2 YFSETQ. CDR3 residues: CASSLGDRGFTDTQYF. The DNA of the CDR3 is TGCGCCAGCAGCTTGGGGGACAGGGGATTCACAGATACGCAGTATTTT.

This clone was counted only a few times. The chain couples TRBV19 to TRBJ1-5, with a weak D call TRBD1 (5 bases). The CDR3 covers 13 residues. CDR1 LNHDA and CDR2 SQIVND come from the germline V gene (reference sequence). V was trimmed by 0 bases and J by 6 bases, leaving 6 bases between them. DNA for the CDR3: TGTGCCAGTAGTATAGACAGGGTTCAGCCCCAGCATTTT. Translated, it gives CASSIDRVQPQHF.

The rearrangement uses TRBV5-6 and TRBJ2-7, with D unclear. Per the germline V gene, CDR1 is SGHDT and CDR2 is YYEEEE. V lost 0 bases and J 3 bases, leaving 10 bases between the germline ends. The CDR3 consists of 14 residues. Here the CDR3 reads CASSLGGDLYEQYF. The CDR3 DNA sequence: TGTGCCAGCAGCTTGGGAGGAGACCTCTACGAGCAGTACTTC.

The V call is TRBV23-1, the J call TRBJ1-2, with TRBD1 matching 8 bases. TRBV23-1 is an open reading frame whose function is uncertain. The CDR3 contains 15 residues. With V trimmed by 3 bases and J by 4 bases, 7 bases remained unmatched. CDR3 DNA sequence: TGCGCCAGCAGTCAGCGACAGGGGACGAGCTATGGCTACACCTTC. Its translation: CASSQRQGTSYGYTF.

The chain joins TRBV7-3 to TRBJ1-3; D is perhaps TRBD1 (6 bases). The CDR3 runs to 15 residues. V was pared by 2 bases and J by 4 bases, with 12 bases between. Germline V gene data show CDR1 as SGHTA and CDR2 as FQGTGA. CDR3 amino acids: CASSLSGGYGNTIYF. CDR3 DNA sequence: TGTGCCAGCAGCTTATCGGGGGGCTACGGAAACACCATATATTTT.

The chain recombines TRBV5-1 with TRBJ2-3; maybe TRBD1 (6 bases). Per germline, CDR1 SGHRS and CDR2 YFSETQ. V lost 0 bases and J lost 6, with 11 bases in between. The CDR3 is 14 residues long. Written as DNA, the CDR3 is TGCGCCAGCAGCTTGGCCACAGGGATCGATACGCAGTATTTT. Translation gives CASSLATGIDTQYF.

The chain joins TRBV4-1 to TRBJ2-7; no clear D gene. The CDR3 consists of 14 residues. CDR1 and CDR2 from the germline V gene are MGHRA and YSYEKL. Trimming left V 4 bases short and J 5 bases short, with 15 bases between. The CDR3 loop reads CASSLLTGGHEQYF. CDR3 DNA: TGCGCCAGCAGCCTCCTAACGGGTGGACACGAGCAGTACTTC.

The chain joins TRBV7-6 to TRBJ2-1, with TRBD1 matching 9 bases. The CDR3 sequence is 14 residues long. V lost 5 bases to trimming and J lost 10 bases; unmatched junction nucleotides: 9. CDR1 and CDR2 from the germline V gene are SGHVS and FNYEAQ. CDR3: CASSRGTGSGEQFF. In nucleotides, the CDR3 is TGTGCCAGCAGCCGGGGGACAGGGAGTGGGGAGCAGTTCTTC.

The genes are TRBV14 and TRBJ2-7; possibly TRBD2 for D (6 bases). Trimming removed 3 bases at V and 2 bases at J, with 14 bases between. The CDR3 has 15 residues. Germline V lookup: CDR1 SGHDN, CDR2 FVKESK. The CDR3 region is CASSQGGQVAYEQYF. The CDR3 region has the DNA TGTGCCAGCAGCCAGGGAGGCCAGGTAGCCTACGAGCAGTACTTC.

The chain has TRBV6-6 and TRBJ2-7, with TRBD1 matching 8 bases. This CDR3 has 15 residues. V lost 6 bases and J lost 0; bases outside the gene matches: 7. Germline CDR1 and CDR2: MNHNY and SVGAGI (reference sequence). Written as DNA, the CDR3 is TGTGCCAGCAGCCATTCCGGGACAGGCTCCTACGAGCAGTACTTC. Translated, it gives CASSHSGTGSYEQYF.

This rearrangement joins TRBV4-1 to TRBJ2-7, with D possibly TRBD2 on 7 matching bases. The germline CDR1 and CDR2 sequences are MGHRA and YSYEKL. CDR3 length: 14 residues. Trimming took 2 bases from V and 5 from J, leaving 13 bases between them. CDR3 DNA: TGCGCCAGCAGCCAAAAGGGGGGGCCCAACGAGCAGTACTTC. Its protein product is CASSQKGGPNEQYF.

This chain joins TRBV27 and TRBJ1-1; TRBD1 matches at 8 bases. Germline CDR1 is MNHEY and CDR2 is SMNVEV (reference sequence). This CDR3 has 13 residues. V lost 5 bases and J lost 6; bases outside the gene matches: 5. CDR3 amino acids: CASSQAGGAEAFF. The CDR3 DNA sequence: TGTGCCAGCAGTCAGGCAGGGGGCGCTGAAGCTTTCTTT.

The rearrangement uses TRBV4-1 and TRBJ2-6; D gene uncertain. Germline CDR1 MGHRA, CDR2 YSYEKL. There are 16 residues in the CDR3. Trimming removed 1 base at V and 0 bases at J, with 7 bases between. Here the CDR3 reads CASSQAPSSGANVLTF. The CDR3 nucleotides read TGCGCCAGCAGCCAAGCCCCCAGCTCTGGGGCCAACGTCCTGACTTTC.